Below, 25 T cell receptor beta chains from the same sample are listed, as sequenced in a study of response to subunit inactivated influenza vaccine. TCRdb fed the RT-PCR reads into MiXCR, producing one record per CDR3 protein. The table shows roughly 540,000 distinct CDR3 sequences, with under 30% occurring only once. The data were also submitted as part of a second study, on T cells expressing NK-cell markers. From that paper: 5'RACE template switching with UMIs generated TCR beta cDNA.

This specimen consisted of CD4+ T cells sorted from PBMCs, obtained 11 to 12 days after vaccination. The receptor set was obtained from a man aged 50-59 years who received an inactivated influenza vaccine.

This clonotype was observed at least ten times. J is TRBJ1-5 and V is TRBV29-1; possibly TRBD1 for D (6 bases). The V gene lost 5 bases and the J gene lost 4 bases, with 12 bases spanning the gap. This CDR3 region has 13 residues. Germline V gene lookup returns CDR1 SQVTM and CDR2 ANQGSEA. In DNA form, the CDR3 reads TGCAGCGTTTCTCCAGGGGCTAATCAGCCCCAGCATTTT. Translation: CSVSPGANQPQHF.

This chain uses TRBV12-3 or TRBV12-4 with TRBJ1-1, with a weak D call TRBD1 (5 bases). The CDR3 contains 15 residues. Deletions cut 5 bases from V and 4 bases from J, with 17 bases between. The CDR3 bases are TGTGCCAGCAGTCCCGGGACGGTGAGTGTCACTGAAGCTTTCTTT. Its protein product is CASSPGTVSVTEAFF.

The chain couples TRBV7-9 to TRBJ2-1; D is unresolved. This CDR3 comprises 14 residues. Deletions cut 2 bases from V and 4 bases from J, with 9 bases between. Germline assignment: CDR1 SEHNR and CDR2 FQNEAQ (reference sequence). CDR3 loop: CASSLNGRYNEQFF. The CDR3 DNA follows: TGTGCCAGCAGCTTAAACGGCAGGTACAATGAGCAGTTCTTC.

The chain joins TRBV15 to TRBJ2-7; D is perhaps TRBD1 (6 bases). V lost 0 bases, J lost 3 bases, and 9 bases lay in between. The CDR3 has 14 residues. The germline CDR1 and CDR2 sequences are LNHNV and YYDKDF (reference sequence). CDR3 residues: CATSREQGSYEQYF. The CDR3, as DNA: TGTGCCACCAGCAGAGAGCAGGGGAGCTACGAGCAGTACTTC. The full variable domain, with the rest looked up from reference TRBV15 and TRBJ2-7, is DAMVIQNPRYQVTQFGKPVTLSCSQTLNHNVMYWYQQKSSQAPKLLFHYYDKDFNNEADTPDNFQSRRPNTSFCFLDIRSPGLGDTAMYLCATSREQGSYEQYFGPGTRLTVT.

This clonotype appeared a few times. The chain has TRBV7-9 and TRBJ1-5, with D hard to call. The CDR3 consists of 14 residues. V was pared by 5 bases and J by 3 bases, with 11 bases between. CDR1 is SEHNR and CDR2 is FQNEAQ in the germline V gene (reference sequence). CDR3 DNA sequence: TGTGCCAGCAGCCCAGGTGTCGACAATCAGCCCCAGCATTTT. Residues: CASSPGVDNQPQHF.

The rearrangement joins TRBV19 to TRBJ2-3, with D hard to call. With 0 bases removed from V and 3 bases from J, the gap between germline ends came to 7 bases. This CDR3 contains 14 residues. From germline, CDR1 is LNHDA and CDR2 SQIVND (reference sequence). The CDR3 DNA reads TGTGCCAGTAGTATAGATCATCTAACAGATACGCAGTATTTT. Translating gives CASSIDHLTDTQYF.

The rearrangement uses TRBV7-2 and TRBJ2-3; 12 nucleotides agree with TRBD2. The ends lost 4 bases at V and 6 bases at J; junction bases unmatched: 5. The germline V gene encodes CDR1 SGHTA and CDR2 FQGNSA. CDR3 length: 15 amino acids. CDR3 DNA sequence: TGTGCCAGCAGCTACCGACTAGCGGGGGTCGATACGCAGTATTTT. It is translated as CASSYRLAGVDTQYF.

This sequence joins TRBV12-3 or TRBV12-4 and TRBJ1-2, with 9 positions matching TRBD1. This CDR3 spans 15 amino acids. V lost 5 bases, J lost 11 bases, and 15 bases stayed unmatched. CDR3 sequence reads: CASSDPGQGVGVYTF. In nucleotides, the CDR3 is TGTGCCAGCAGTGACCCGGGACAGGGTGTCGGTGTGTACACCTTC.

For this clonotype: A read error may account for a junction end that differs from germline. The chain has TRBV7-2 and TRBJ2-7, with no clear D. The germline V gene encodes CDR1 SGHTA and CDR2 FQGNSA. The CDR3 extends over 14 amino acids. CDR3 protein: CASSLIANGYGQYF. The CDR3 DNA reads as TGTGCCAGCAGCCTAATCGCAAACGGATACGGGCAGTACTTC. Supplemented by reference TRBV7-2 and TRBJ2-7, the full variable domain reads GAGVSQSPSNKVTEKGKDVELRCDPISGHTALYWYRQSLGQGLEFLIYFQGNSAPDKSGLPSDRFSAERTGGSVSTLTIQRTQQEDSAVYLCASSLIANGYGQYFGPGTRLTVT.

Only a few counts were recorded for this clonotype. CDR3 loop: CKNTEAFF. The CDR3 DNA follows: TGCAAGAACACTGAAGCTTTCTTT. The chain employs TRBV20-1 and TRBJ1-1, with D unresolved. The CDR3 runs to 8 residues. Germline-derived CDR1 and CDR2 are DFQATT and SNEGSKA (reference sequence).

The CDR3 protein is CASSFEALYEQYF. DNA for the CDR3: TGTGCCAGCAGTTTCGAGGCCTTATACGAGCAGTACTTC. The V and J genes are TRBV12-3 or TRBV12-4 and TRBJ2-7; D unclear. The ends were cut back, 3 bases at V and 4 bases at J, with 10 bases in the middle. The CDR3 consists of 13 residues.

This chain uses TRBV5-5 with TRBJ2-5, with 9 bases matching TRBD1. Unmatched junction bases numbered 8, after V lost 4 bases and J lost 4 bases. This CDR3 spans 15 amino acids. The germline V gene encodes CDR1 SGHKS and CDR2 YYEKEE (reference sequence). The CDR3 loop is CASSRPTGGGETQYF. The CDR3 region has the DNA TGTGCCAGCAGCAGACCCACAGGGGGCGGAGAGACCCAGTACTTC.

In nucleotides, the CDR3 is TGTGCCAGCAGCTTAGCGGGACTAGCATCGGGAGAGACCCAGTACTTC. It encodes CASSLAGLASGETQYF. The rearrangement uses TRBV7-2 and TRBJ2-5, with 9 bases lining up with TRBD2. CDR1 and CDR2 from the germline V gene are SGHTA and FQGNSA. The CDR3 has 16 residues. V lost 0 bases and J lost 4; bases outside the gene matches: 6.

The V gene is TRBV6-2 or TRBV6-3, the J gene TRBJ2-5; D is perhaps TRBD2 (6 bases). V dropped 7 bases and J dropped 4 bases, with 19 bases sitting between them. CDR1 is MNHEY and CDR2 is SVGEGT in the germline V gene. CDR3 length: 15 amino acids. CDR3 in DNA: TGTGCCAGCACCTACGGAGGGAGGAGGCCAGAGACCCAGTACTTC. This sequence encodes CASTYGGRRPETQYF.

The sample holds many counts of this clonotype. The V and J genes are TRBV3-1 and TRBJ1-6, with no clear D. This CDR3 is built from 19 residues. With 0 bases removed from V and 0 bases from J, the gap between germline ends came to 15 bases. The germline CDR1 and CDR2 sequences are LGHDT and YNNKEL (reference sequence). CDR3 sequence: CASSQDLVKASSYNSPLHF. In DNA form, the CDR3 reads TGTGCCAGCAGCCAAGATTTAGTAAAGGCGAGCTCCTATAATTCACCCCTCCACTTT.

The table lists this clonotype with a few counts. The CDR3 region is CASSLGGIVNTEAFF. The CDR3 nucleotides are TGTGCCAGCAGCTTGGGGGGCATCGTGAACACTGAAGCTTTCTTT. The rearrangement links TRBV11-2 to TRBJ1-1; the D gene is possibly TRBD1 (6 bases). The germline V gene has CDR1 SGHAT and CDR2 FQNNGV. CDR3 length equals 15 residues. Trimming took off 3 bases at V and 0 bases at J, with 11 bases between the two ends.

The chain combines TRBV20-1 with TRBJ2-3, with D maybe TRBD2 (6 bases). CDR3 length: 15 amino acids. The V end lost 5 bases, the J end lost 3 bases, and 18 bases lay between the germline ends. Germline CDR1 DFQATT, CDR2 SNEGSKA (reference sequence). For the CDR3, the DNA is TGCAGTGCTGAGCGCCCGGGAGTGAGGACAGATACGCAGTATTTT. Residues: CSAERPGVRTDTQYF.

This clonotype was picked up a small number of times. V usage is TRBV6-5 and J usage is TRBJ2-7, with D maybe TRBD1 (6 bases). This CDR3 is 16 amino acids long. Between the trimmed V and J ends, which lost 0 bases and 2 bases, there was a span of 14 bases. Germline V lookup: CDR1 MNHEY, CDR2 SVGAGI. This CDR3 reads CASSYSSTGFPYEQYF. In DNA, the CDR3 is TGTGCCAGCAGTTACTCGAGCACAGGGTTCCCCTACGAGCAGTACTTC.

The chain is built from TRBV29-1 and TRBJ1-5; 8 bases are shared with TRBD1. With V trimmed by 6 bases and J by 5 bases, 6 bases remained unmatched. Germline CDR1 reads SQVTM; CDR2 reads ANQGSEA. The CDR3 extends over 13 amino acids. The CDR3: CSVRQGMDQPQHF. The CDR3 nucleotides are TGCAGCGTCCGACAGGGGATGGATCAGCCCCAGCATTTT.

This clonotype was detected a few times. The V and J genes are TRBV29-1 and TRBJ1-3, with TRBD1 as a possible D gene (6 bases). Germline V gene lookup returns CDR1 SQVTM and CDR2 ANQGSEA. This CDR3 has 13 amino acids. Trimming pared 8 bases from V and 1 base from J, leaving 12 bases between. The CDR3 region has the DNA TGCAGCTACAGGGTCGGGTCTGGAAACACCATATATTTT. As protein: CSYRVGSGNTIYF.

This chain uses TRBV14 with TRBJ2-1; 7 nucleotides agree with TRBD1. J lost 4 bases, V lost 4 bases, and 10 bases had no gene match. Germline V gene lookup returns CDR1 SGHDN and CDR2 FVKESK. CDR3 length: 16 amino acids. CDR3 in amino acids: CASSRRGQNHYNEQFF. The CDR3 DNA reads TGTGCCAGCAGCCGCCGGGGACAGAACCATTACAATGAGCAGTTCTTC. Variable domain in full (rest from reference TRBV14 and TRBJ2-1): EAGVTQFPSHSVIEKGQTVTLRCDPISGHDNLYWYRRVMGKEIKFLLHFVKESKQDESGMPNNRFLAERTGGTYSTLKVQPAELEDSGVYFCASSRRGQNHYNEQFFGPGTRLTVL.

This clonotype was observed a few times. V and J are TRBV20-1 and TRBJ2-1, with no clear D. Germline V CDR1 and CDR2: DFQATT, SNEGSKA (reference sequence). The V end lost 2 bases, the J end lost 4 bases, and 15 bases lay between the germline ends. The CDR3 has 15 residues. The CDR3 DNA follows: TGCAGTGCTAGACCTACAAGGGCCCTGTACAATGAGCAGTTCTTC. It encodes CSARPTRALYNEQFF.

This clonotype has just a few counts. The chain employs TRBV25-1 and TRBJ1-2; 11 nucleotides match TRBD1. The V gene end was trimmed by 8 bases and the J gene end by 10 bases; junction bases not matched to a gene: 6. The CDR3 contains 12 residues. Per the germline V gene, CDR1 is MGHDK and CDR2 is SYGVNS. The CDR3 loop is CASRWTGGLYTF. CDR3 DNA: TGTGCCAGCCGATGGACAGGGGGCCTCTACACCTTC.

The chain employs TRBV20-1 and TRBJ1-5, with D possibly being TRBD1 (6 bases). The V end was cut by 1 base, the J end by 7 bases, with 20 bases between. The CDR3 has 16 residues. The germline CDR1 and CDR2 sequences are DFQATT and SNEGSKA (reference sequence). The CDR3 spells CSARVAYSGEGQPQHF. CDR3 nucleotide sequence: TGCAGTGCTAGAGTAGCCTATTCAGGGGAAGGACAGCCCCAGCATTTT.

This chain links TRBV6-2 or TRBV6-3 with TRBJ2-3; 13 bases align to TRBD2. V was pared by 4 bases and J by 1 base, with 5 bases of the junction left unmatched. CDR3 length: 17 residues. Germline CDR1 MNHEY, CDR2 SVGEGT. The CDR3 loop reads CASSFTSGRAGTDTQYF. The CDR3 DNA sequence: TGTGCCAGCAGTTTTACTAGCGGGAGGGCCGGCACAGATACGCAGTATTTT.